This T cell receptor (beta chain) was profiled in a study of T-cell memory formation after mild COVID-19. Study-wide results and limits: Among clones contracting day 15 to 85, CD4/CD8 was balanced, whereas later expanders leaned CD4+. Second-wave clones that peaked on day 37 lacked confirmed SARS-CoV-2 specificity.

TCRdb redid the calling of the 5' RACE reads with MiXCR, one entry per CDR3 protein. The table has more than 400,000 distinct CDR3 sequences, 18% seen once. The CDR3 sequence is 10 residues long. The germline gives CDR1 DFQATT, CDR2 SNEGSKA (reference sequence). Trimming stripped 5 bases from V and 7 bases from J, with 6 bases between. This clonotype was picked up a small number of times. Its target is not known. The chain couples TRBV20-1 to TRBJ2-1; no clear D. Material for sequencing was PBMCs or a T cell subset sorted from them (not recorded which). This TCR was sampled from an adult woman who had mild COVID-19 (a few samples of this study predate the infection). Cell type and time point are not known. Here the CDR3 DNA reads TGCAGTGCTGCTAGGAATGAGCAGTTCTTC. It yields the protein CSAARNEQFF.